The T cell receptor beta chain under discussion was sequenced for a study of T cell clonality in common variable immunodeficiency (dated by TCRdb to 2014 to 2015). CVID samples and control samples contributed equivalent amounts of genomic DNA as sequencing input. For every sample, a 60 bp segment covering the rearranged TCRbeta CDR3 region was amplified and then sequenced. The immunoSEQ assay, a bias-corrected multiplex PCR combined with high-throughput sequencing, was used for TCRbeta amplification. The paper's processing steps were these. Each unique nucleotide sequence was treated as a clone and annotated with V, D and J genes, copy number and frequency. Sequences were labeled productive if in frame, and non-productive if out of frame or containing stop codons. As previously described, clonality was computed from Shannon's entropy. The predicted amino acid sequences of productive clones were used to derive mean CDR3 Kyte-Doolittle hydropathy. The R hclust function was used to hierarchically cluster scaled V gene usage with Manhattan distance and complete linkage. Sharing of clones by CDR3 amino acid sequence was evaluated by resampling 12 repertoires per group over 100 rounds. The repertoires were screened for around 70 published EBV-specific TCRbeta sequences and some 230 published CMV-specific TCRbeta sequences. After a couple of CVID samples that produced fewer than 10,000 sequences were dropped from the analysis, 42 CVID repertoires remained. Imported from immuneACCESS, the table was reduced by TCRdb to in-frame sequences with V and J called. These copies leave out some clones; in studies compared against another copy, an unresolved V gene accounts for under half, and the cause of the remainder is not known. V, J and clone size reflect that table, while D and trimming were determined from the DNA. The sample records 50,000 to 60,000 clones, none occurring a single time. The ten most abundant clones make up under 0.9% of the sample.

The CDR1 and CDR2 encoded by the germline V gene (reference sequence) are GTSNPN and SVGIG. Measured from the cysteine to the phenylalanine, the CDR3 is 13 residues long. Part of the CDR3 DNA is given, 30 bases translated from base 1. On the study overall, not on this receptor specifically: Increased TCRbeta clonality was found in CVID subjects compared with healthy controls (t-test p = 0.018), with the increase being most characteristic of about a third of subjects. Reportedly, TCRbeta sequences from CVID had fewer deletions and N-nucleotide insertions, and highly modified clones with 13 or more V deletions were absent from CVID. According to the authors, figuring out what caused the increased clonality in CVID would require sequencing the repertoires of T cell subpopulations. Even though DNA input was the same, control samples had an average of around 78,000 unique sequences each, compared with 25,000 to 35,000 in CVID samples. CVID subjects shared fewer TCRbeta clones with each other than healthy controls did (p < 0.0001). Patient heterogeneity within the CVID cohort put limits on correlating repertoire features with clinical complications.

This clone has a handful of counts. Its antigen is still unknown. The read is 3 residues too short to cover the CDR3 end, so that end is filled in from the germline J gene. Most of the CVID patients and most of the healthy controls were of Caucasian heritage. Heparinized peripheral whole blood samples of about 5 to 9 ml were collected from each donor. TCRbeta CDR3 repertoires were sequenced from genomic DNA of adults with common variable immune deficiency (CVID) and healthy adult controls. A total of about 22 healthy adult volunteers (approximately 12 female and approximately 10 male; age range roughly 23 to 66 years, mean age roughly 34) were included in the control group. Diluted blood was density-centrifuged over Hypaque 1077 or Ficoll-Paque to isolate peripheral blood mononuclear cells. Genomic DNA was obtained from unsorted mononuclear cells through either Qiagen column purification or a centrifugation-based method.

The specimen sequenced was peripheral blood mononuclear cells. The sequence joins TRBV30 to TRBJ2-5, and TRBD1 matches 10 of the central bases. This receptor was taken from a person aged 18 to 75 in good health. Incomplete CDR3 DNA: TGTGCCTGCCGACAGGGGGCTCCGGATACC. It encodes CACRQGAPDT. The whole CDR3 reads CACRQGAPDTQYF.